These 18 T cell receptor beta chains came from one sample sequenced in a study of OX40 agonist ivuxolimab in advanced cancers. Library preparation used the immunoSEQ multiplex PCR assay. The table comes from immuneACCESS by way of TCRdb, which keeps in-frame sequences with V and J called. Part of the clones is missing from these tables; in studies checked, under half for an unresolved V gene and the rest for unknown reasons. The sample contains 35,000 to 40,000 clones, over 60% of them found a single time. Clones ranked in the top ten supply 8% to 10% of the sample. The sequences come from CD4+ or CD8+ T cells sorted from blood, collected in a trial of the OX40 agonist ivuxolimab. These receptors all come from an adult with an advanced solid tumor such as melanoma, head and neck, liver or kidney cancer.

This sequence joins TRBV11-2 and TRBJ2-2; D unresolved. The CDR3 consists of 15 residues. Germline V gives CDR1 SGHAT, CDR2 FQNNGV. V was clipped by 2 bases and J by 2 bases, with 9 bases between them. CDR3 amino acids: CASSLLMGNTGELFF. The DNA of the CDR3 is TGTGCCAGCAGCTTATTGATGGGAAACACCGGGGAGCTGTTTTTT.

The V call is TRBV2, the J call TRBJ2-3, with D possibly matching TRBD2 (5 bases). The V and J ends lost 8 bases and 1 base respectively, with 10 bases between them. This CDR3 has 13 residues. Germline CDR1 reads SNHLY; CDR2 reads FYNNEI. The CDR3 protein is CASGWRGTDTQYF. Here the CDR3 DNA reads TGTGCCAGCGGTTGGCGGGGCACAGATACGCAGTATTTT. The full variable domain, with the rest looked up from reference TRBV2 and TRBJ2-3, is EPEVTQTPSHQVTQMGQEVILRCVPISNHLYFYWYRQILGQKVEFLVSFYNNEISEKSEIFDDQFSVERPDGSNFTLKIRSTKLEDSAMYFCASGWRGTDTQYFGPGTRLTVL.

The chain carries TRBV7-3 and TRBJ2-4; 7 bases align to TRBD1. V was clipped by 8 bases and J by 7 bases; unmatched bases: 8. The germline CDR1 and CDR2 sequences are SGHTA and FQGTGA. There are 13 residues in the CDR3. CDR3 nucleotide sequence: TGTGCCAGCGGTCAGGGGGATCGGAACATTCAGTACTTC. Translated: CASGQGDRNIQYF.

The chain couples TRBV10-3 to TRBJ1-4; D remains ambiguous. Per germline, CDR1 ENHRY and CDR2 SYGVKD. The CDR3 contains 14 residues. Trimming took off 6 bases at V and 8 bases at J, with 16 bases between the two ends. As DNA, the CDR3 is TGTGCCATCAGCTCCAGAACGGGCAGCGAAAAACTGTTTTTT. It specifies CAISSRTGSEKLFF.

The chain is built from TRBV15 and TRBJ2-7; 8 nucleotides match TRBD1. The CDR3 length is 15 residues. Germline V gene lookup returns CDR1 LNHNV and CDR2 YYDKDF (reference sequence). J was trimmed by 6 bases and V by 1 base; bases with no gene match: 8. The CDR3 is CATSRGGTGNTEQYF. The CDR3 DNA sequence: TGTGCCACCAGCAGAGGTGGGACAGGCAACACCGAGCAGTACTTC.

This rearrangement joins TRBV30 to TRBJ1-1; D perhaps matches TRBD1 (5 bases). Trimming took off 2 bases at V and 5 bases at J, with 12 bases between the two ends. CDR3 size: 13 residues. Germline V gene lookup returns CDR1 GTSNPN and CDR2 SVGIG (reference sequence). As DNA, the CDR3 is TGTGCCTGGAGTCGTGGAGGGGTAACTGAAGCTTTCTTT. It yields the protein CAWSRGGVTEAFF.

The chain links TRBV5-5 to TRBJ1-1; 9 nucleotides align to TRBD1. This CDR3 has 17 amino acids. V lost 3 bases and J lost 3; bases outside the gene matches: 12. CDR1 is SGHKS and CDR2 is YYEKEE in the germline V gene (reference sequence). The CDR3 DNA reads TGTGCCAGCAGCTCGCGAGGACAGGGGCGATTTGACACTGAAGCTTTCTTT. It specifies CASSSRGQGRFDTEAFF. Combining the CDR3 with reference TRBV5-5 and TRBJ1-1 gives the whole variable domain DAGVTQSPTHLIKTRGQQVTLRCSPISGHKSVSWYQQVLGQGPQFIFQYYEKEERGRGNFPDRFSARQFPNYSSELNVNALLLGDSALYLCASSSRGQGRFDTEAFFGQGTRLTVV.

This clone was observed a single time. The J gene is TRBJ2-3, the V gene TRBV10-3, with 11 bases lining up with TRBD2. The CDR3 contains 14 residues. Trimming cost V 10 bases and J 2 bases; bases outside gene matches: 5. Germline CDR1 ENHRY, CDR2 SYGVKD. Written as DNA, the CDR3 is TGTGCCAGTAGACTAGCGGGAAACACAGATACGCAGTATTTT. Residues: CASRLAGNTDTQYF.

The chain carries TRBV12-5 and TRBJ2-7, with 7 bases identical to TRBD1. CDR3 length equals 14 residues. Germline trimming cut 6 bases from V and 0 bases from J; bases unmatched to any gene: 5. CDR1 is LGHNT and CDR2 is FRNRAP in the germline V gene. This CDR3 reads CASGGTATSYEQYF. The CDR3 nucleotides are TGTGCTAGTGGGGGGACAGCTACCTCCTACGAGCAGTACTTC.

The gene calls are TRBV27 and TRBJ2-5; D may correspond to TRBD1 or TRBD2 (6 bases each). V shed 5 bases and J shed 0 bases, with 16 bases lying between them. Germline assignment: CDR1 MNHEY and CDR2 SMNVEV (reference sequence). The CDR3 is made up of 16 amino acids. The CDR3 loop reads CASSALGGSYQETQYF. CDR3 in DNA: TGTGCCAGCAGTGCCCTCGGGGGCTCGTACCAAGAGACCCAGTACTTC.

This clone has a single count. Other DNA sequences in the same sample also yield this CDR3. The chain is built from TRBV11-3 and TRBJ1-5; D remains unclear. The V end lost 3 bases, the J end lost 0 bases, and 6 bases lay between the germline ends. The CDR3 covers 14 residues. CDR1 is SGHNT and CDR2 is YENEEA in the germline V gene. In DNA, the CDR3 is TGTGCCAGCAGCTTTGCGGATAGCAATCAGCCCCAGCATTTT. This codes for CASSFADSNQPQHF. Together with reference TRBV11-3 and TRBJ1-5, the CDR3 gives the full variable domain: EAGVVQSPRYKIIEKKQPVAFWCNPISGHNTLYWYLQNLGQGPELLIRYENEEAVDDSQLPKDRFSAERLKGVDSTLKIQPAELGDSAVYLCASSFADSNQPQHFGDGTRLSIL.

The rearrangement links TRBV29-1 to TRBJ2-3, with TRBD2 identical over 7 bases. The CDR3 runs to 12 residues. CDR1 SQVTM and CDR2 ANQGSEA come from the germline V gene. Trimming cost V 6 bases and J 4 bases; bases outside gene matches: 4. CDR3 region: CSVERDPDTQYF. CDR3 in DNA: TGCAGCGTGGAGCGGGACCCAGATACGCAGTATTTT.

This chain links TRBV5-4 with TRBJ2-1; D perhaps matches TRBD2 (5 bases). This CDR3 spans 14 amino acids. The germline V gene encodes CDR1 SGHNT and CDR2 YYREEE (reference sequence). Trimming shortened V by 0 bases and J by 6 bases, and 10 bases separated the two germline ends. The CDR3 DNA reads as TGTGCCAGCAGCTTGGTCGGGAAGGTCAATGAGCAGTTCTTC. Translating gives CASSLVGKVNEQFF.

J is TRBJ2-2 and V is TRBV5-6, with 15 bases that match TRBD2. This CDR3 is 19 amino acids long. Germline values: CDR1 SGHDT, CDR2 YYEEEE. Trimming took 0 bases from V and 6 from J; bases not matched to a gene: 9. This chain's CDR3 is CASSLGPPGLAGGAGELFF. In DNA form, the CDR3 reads TGTGCCAGCAGCTTGGGCCCACCGGGACTAGCGGGAGGTGCCGGGGAGCTGTTTTTT.

The J gene is TRBJ2-2, the V gene TRBV15; the D is unclear. The CDR3 has 15 amino acids. V lost 5 bases to trimming and J lost 9 bases, with 19 bases between them. Germline V gene data show CDR1 as LNHNV and CDR2 as YYDKDF (reference sequence). CDR3 DNA: TGTGCCACCAGCGGTCTGGTTGGGGTGGTCCGGGAGCTGTTTTTT. This encodes CATSGLVGVVRELFF.

The chain uses TRBV9 and TRBJ2-2; 12 bases map to TRBD1. The junction had 7 bases not matched to a gene; V was cut back by 0 bases and J by 7 bases. The CDR3 is made up of 17 amino acids. The V gene's germline CDR1 is SGDLS and CDR2 YYNGEE. The CDR3 DNA is TGTGCCAGCAGCGTAGCCGGGACAGGGGGCCTGGGCGGGGAGCTGTTTTTT. Its protein is CASSVAGTGGLGGELFF.

The rearrangement links TRBV4-2 to TRBJ2-1; D perhaps matches TRBD2 (6 bases). The V and J ends lost 0 bases and 4 bases respectively, with 10 bases between them. This CDR3 spans 15 amino acids. Germline CDR1 is LGHNA and CDR2 is YNFKEQ. CDR3 loop: CASSQDGTFYNEQFF. The CDR3 DNA reads as TGTGCCAGCAGCCAAGATGGGACTTTTTACAATGAGCAGTTCTTC.

This sequence joins TRBV28 and TRBJ1-2; D gene uncertain. The CDR3 loop spans 12 amino acids. CDR1 is MDHEN and CDR2 is SYDVKM in the germline V gene. Trimming removed 7 bases from V and 7 bases from J, with 13 bases in between. CDR3 coding DNA: TGTGCCAGCAATTCGGCTCTCCGTGGCTACACCTTC. It yields the protein CASNSALRGYTF.